This record covers a single T cell receptor beta chain. Its antigen is unknown. The sample is drawn from a study of post-analysis software for immune sequencing data. Each TCR beta cDNA library carried unique molecular identifiers. One entry per CDR3 protein results from TCRdb running MiXCR on the PCR reads. The table records about 540,000 distinct CDR3 sequences, roughly 34% of them present only once. Study results and caveats: About five TRBV segments, including TRBV5-6, TRBV5-1 and TRBV20-1, were more frequent in patients than controls.

The germline gives CDR1 DFQATT, CDR2 SNEGSKA (reference sequence). The CDR3 covers 12 residues. V was trimmed by 5 bases and J by 2 bases, leaving 8 bases between them. This sequence joins TRBV20-1 and TRBJ2-3, with D maybe TRBD2 (6 bases). The source is a girl under 18 with multiple sclerosis. Sequencing input: blood. For the CDR3, the DNA is TGCAGTGCTCGGGGGATCACAGATACGCAGTATTTT. Protein sequence: CSARGITDTQYF.